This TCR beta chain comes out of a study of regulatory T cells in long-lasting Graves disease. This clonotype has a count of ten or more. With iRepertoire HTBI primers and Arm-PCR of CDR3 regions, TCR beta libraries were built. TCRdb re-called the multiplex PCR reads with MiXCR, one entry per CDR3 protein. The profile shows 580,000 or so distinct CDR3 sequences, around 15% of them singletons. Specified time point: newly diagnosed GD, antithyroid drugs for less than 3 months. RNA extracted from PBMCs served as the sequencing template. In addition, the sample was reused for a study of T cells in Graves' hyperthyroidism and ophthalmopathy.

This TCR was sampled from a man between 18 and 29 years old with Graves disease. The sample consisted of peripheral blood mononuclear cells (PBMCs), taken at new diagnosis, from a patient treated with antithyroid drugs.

In nucleotides, the CDR3 is TGTGCCAGTAGTTACGGGCCTTCCATGGGCACTGAAGCTTTCTTT. This translates into CASSYGPSMGTEAFF. The rearrangement links TRBV19 to TRBJ1-1; no clear D gene. The CDR3 runs to 15 residues. Germline CDR1 is LNHDA and CDR2 is SQIVND (reference sequence). The germline V and J ends were trimmed by 5 bases and 4 bases, with 17 bases remaining between them.